This TCR beta chain comes out of a study of T cells after posttransplantation cyclophosphamide. Study-wide results and limits: Recipient CMV seropositivity and CMV reactivation strongly tracked TRB clonality. Donor CD8+ memory clones often dominated recipient blood repertoires at later times.

On this clone: Its specificity is unknown. Different DNA sequences within this sample yield the same CDR3.

TCRdb keeps only in-frame clones here, not all; method: immunoSEQ multiplex PCR. The data contain thousands of clones, nearly 99% of them singletons. Sequences were obtained from naive CD8+ T cells sorted from PBMCs. The receptor was isolated from a man aged 45-65 years in good health, CMV-negative, and a related stem cell transplant donor.

The CDR3 reads CASSLTRQLNSPLHF. The CDR3 nucleotides are TGCGCCAGCAGCTTGACGAGACAACTTAATTCACCCCTCCACTTT. The chain couples TRBV5-1 to TRBJ1-6; D gene uncertain. Germline lookup yields CDR1 SGHRS and CDR2 YFSETQ. This CDR3 is built from 15 residues. Trimming pared 1 base from V and 6 bases from J, leaving 11 bases between.